The next 18 T cell receptor beta chains were all read from a single sample in a study of PD-1 blockade in classical Hodgkin lymphoma (dated by TCRdb to 2018 to 2021). What the time point label conveys for this sample: cycle 2 day 1 (C2D1) of nivolumab. Every trial patient had relapsed following autologous stem cell transplantation, and prior brentuximab vedotin exposure was what differed among cohorts A, B and C. The library relied on the immunoSEQ multiplex PCR assay. The clones in this table, taken by TCRdb from immuneACCESS, are in-frame only. Not every clone is retained; where verified, under half of the shortfall comes from an unresolved V gene, and the cause of the rest is unknown. This sample lists roughly 81,000 clones; around nine tenths were detected once. The top ten clonotypes cover about 2.7% of the sample. The starting material was peripheral blood mononuclear cells (PBMCs), obtained before the second cycle of nivolumab. The receptors were gathered from a human donor with classical Hodgkin lymphoma.

V is TRBV28 and J is TRBJ2-2; D is perhaps TRBD1 (5 bases). The CDR3 has 19 residues. From germline, CDR1 is MDHEN and CDR2 SYDVKM. Trimming cost V 4 bases and J 0 bases, with 21 bases left between them. CDR3 in amino acids: CASSYKLGLGPSNTGELFF. DNA for the CDR3: TGTGCCAGCAGTTACAAGCTGGGGCTGGGGCCTTCGAACACCGGGGAGCTGTTTTTT.

The chain couples TRBV29-1 to TRBJ1-1; D uncertain. CDR3 length: 11 residues. The V end lost 4 bases, the J end lost 7 bases, and 10 bases lay between the germline ends. Germline V CDR1 and CDR2: SQVTM, ANQGSEA. This chain's CDR3 is CSVVIRLEAFF. As DNA, the CDR3 is TGCAGCGTTGTTATTCGTCTTGAAGCTTTCTTT.

This clone was counted a single time. The chain recombines TRBV7-3 with TRBJ2-3, with D possibly matching TRBD2 (5 bases). The germline CDR1 and CDR2 sequences are SGHTA and FQGTGA. CDR3 length equals 15 residues. The ends were cut back, 0 bases at V and 2 bases at J, with 9 bases in the middle. The CDR3 DNA reads TGTGCCAGCAGCTTAACCAGCGGATTCACAGATACGCAGTATTTT. This translates into CASSLTSGFTDTQYF.

The chain employs TRBV6-5 and TRBJ1-1; D is possibly TRBD1 (5 bases). Per germline, CDR1 MNHEY and CDR2 SVGAGI. The CDR3 is 15 amino acids. Between the trimmed V and J ends, which lost 2 bases and 5 bases, there was a span of 15 bases. CDR3 region: CASSYHQGGGTEAFF. In DNA form, the CDR3 reads TGTGCCAGCAGTTACCACCAGGGCGGGGGTACTGAAGCTTTCTTT.

This clone was counted a single time. The chain is built from TRBV28 and TRBJ1-2, with D possibly being TRBD1 (5 bases). CDR3 length: 14 amino acids. Germline assignment: CDR1 MDHEN and CDR2 SYDVKM. Between the trimmed V and J ends, which lost 2 bases and 4 bases, there was a span of 11 bases. The CDR3 is CASSLKQAGYGYTF. The DNA of the CDR3 is TGTGCCAGCAGTTTAAAACAGGCAGGCTATGGCTACACCTTC.

This chain links TRBV10-3 with TRBJ2-7; 7 bases match TRBD1. V lost 4 bases and J lost 6; bases outside the gene matches: 15. The CDR3 consists of 16 residues. Germline V gene sequence: CDR1 ENHRY, CDR2 SYGVKD. The CDR3 here is CAISVGTASWGSEQYF. The CDR3 bases are TGTGCCATCAGTGTAGGGACAGCCTCTTGGGGGTCCGAGCAGTACTTC.

The chain links TRBV11-2 to TRBJ2-7; 14 bases are a match to TRBD2. The CDR3 consists of 16 residues. J gave up 3 bases and V 5 bases, and 6 bases lay outside the gene matches. The germline CDR1 and CDR2 sequences are SGHAT and FQNNGV. The CDR3 reads CASSATSGRGLYEQYF. For the CDR3, the DNA is TGTGCCAGCAGCGCGACTAGCGGGAGGGGACTCTACGAGCAGTACTTC.

The chain combines TRBV28 with TRBJ2-3; D may be TRBD2 (5 bases). The CDR3 length is 12 residues. The V and J ends lost 6 bases and 12 bases respectively, with 16 bases between them. Per germline, CDR1 MDHEN and CDR2 SYDVKM. CDR3 in amino acids: CASSPLSEAQYF. In DNA, the CDR3 is TGTGCCAGCAGCCCACTTTCGGAGGCACAGTATTTT.

There are a few counts of this clone. V is TRBV29-1 and J is TRBJ1-1; no reliable D call. Germline values: CDR1 SQVTM, CDR2 ANQGSEA. V was trimmed by 5 bases and J by 0 bases, leaving 10 bases between them. The CDR3 has 13 amino acids. The DNA of the CDR3 is TGCAGCGTTAGTTTCGGGCTGAACACTGAAGCTTTCTTT. This gives the protein CSVSFGLNTEAFF.

This clone is a singleton in its sample. V gene TRBV9 combines with J gene TRBJ1-4; TRBD1 matches at 11 bases. From germline, CDR1 is SGDLS and CDR2 YYNGEE. V lost 3 bases and J lost 7; bases outside the gene matches: 5. This CDR3 has 15 amino acids. The CDR3 sequence is CASSAGTGGTEKLFF. The DNA of the CDR3 is TGTGCCAGCAGCGCAGGGACAGGGGGGACTGAAAAACTGTTTTTT.

This clone was counted a single time. Germline and junction disagree at one end, which may indicate a read error. The chain employs TRBV7-7 and TRBJ1-1; D remains ambiguous. CDR3 length equals 14 residues. Germline V gene sequence: CDR1 SSHAT, CDR2 FNYEAQ (reference sequence). CDR3 nucleotides: TGTGCTAGCAGCTTGGACGGATCGAACACTGAAGCTTTCTTT. Translation gives CASSLDGSNTEAFF.

V gene TRBV11-2 combines with J gene TRBJ1-1; D ambiguous. Germline CDR1 SGHAT, CDR2 FQNNGV. V dropped 1 base and J dropped 1 base, with 7 bases sitting between them. The CDR3 is 14 residues long. The CDR3 nucleotides read TGTGCCAGCAGCTTAGCCCAACCGAACACTGAAGCTTTCTTT. The encoded protein is CASSLAQPNTEAFF.

This rearrangement joins TRBV5-6 to TRBJ2-5; 11 bases are a match to TRBD2. The V and J ends lost 5 bases and 4 bases, in that order; junction bases with no gene match: 4. CDR1 and CDR2 (germline): SGHDT, YYEEEE. The CDR3 totals 14 residues. The CDR3 sequence: CASSSTSGRETQYF. In nucleotides, the CDR3 is TGTGCCAGCAGTTCAACTAGCGGGAGAGAGACCCAGTACTTC.

The DNA of the CDR3 is TGTGCCAACAACCGGGACTGCACCTACAATGAGCAGTTCTTC. Protein sequence: CANNRDCTYNEQFF. The J gene is TRBJ2-1, the V gene TRBV6-5; TRBD2 is a possible D gene (6 bases). Looked up from germline, CDR1 is MNHEY and CDR2 is SVGAGI. Trimming removed 10 bases from V and 2 bases from J, with 15 bases in between. CDR3 size: 14 residues.

V usage is TRBV7-9 and J usage is TRBJ2-4, with TRBD2 as a possible D gene (5 bases). Germline loops: CDR1 SEHNR, CDR2 FQNEAQ (reference sequence). Trimming cost V 3 bases and J 0 bases, with 12 bases left between them. This CDR3 has 16 amino acids. The CDR3: CASSFGVGLAKNIQYF. The CDR3 region has the DNA TGTGCCAGCAGCTTCGGGGTGGGGTTAGCCAAAAACATTCAGTACTTC. Combining the CDR3 with reference TRBV7-9 and TRBJ2-4 gives the whole variable domain DTGVSQNPRHKITKRGQNVTFRCDPISEHNRLYWYRQTLGQGPEFLTYFQNEAQLEKSRLLSDRFSAERPKGSFSTLEIQRTEQGDSAMYLCASSFGVGLAKNIQYFGAGTRLSVL.

The chain uses TRBV7-9 and TRBJ1-2; TRBD1 might be the D (6 bases). In germline, CDR1 is SEHNR, CDR2 FQNEAQ (reference sequence). This CDR3 contains 16 residues. V was cut by 2 bases and J by 3 bases, with 16 bases left in between. The CDR3 is CASSLSGARGDYGYTF. CDR3 nucleotides: TGTGCCAGCAGCTTATCGGGGGCGCGAGGGGACTATGGCTACACCTTC. Full variable domain (rest looked up from reference TRBV7-9 and TRBJ1-2): DTGVSQNPRHKITKRGQNVTFRCDPISEHNRLYWYRQTLGQGPEFLTYFQNEAQLEKSRLLSDRFSAERPKGSFSTLEIQRTEQGDSAMYLCASSLSGARGDYGYTFGSGTRLTVV.

This clone appeared once. The chain has TRBV5-1 and TRBJ2-5; D not certain. CDR1 is SGHRS, CDR2 YFSETQ, per germline. The CDR3 loop spans 15 amino acids. Trimming pared 2 bases from V and 4 bases from J, leaving 15 bases between. For the CDR3, the DNA is TGCGCCAGCAGCTTAACTTCAGACGTGGGAGAGACCCAGTACTTC. Protein sequence: CASSLTSDVGETQYF.

This chain uses TRBV20-1 with TRBJ2-1; D is uncertain. Germline V gene sequence: CDR1 DFQATT, CDR2 SNEGSKA (reference sequence). V was shortened by 3 bases and J by 5 bases, with 5 bases between the two germline ends. The CDR3 has 11 amino acids. The CDR3 loop reads CSARGNNEQFF. Written as DNA, the CDR3 is TGCAGTGCTAGGGGTAACAATGAGCAGTTCTTC.